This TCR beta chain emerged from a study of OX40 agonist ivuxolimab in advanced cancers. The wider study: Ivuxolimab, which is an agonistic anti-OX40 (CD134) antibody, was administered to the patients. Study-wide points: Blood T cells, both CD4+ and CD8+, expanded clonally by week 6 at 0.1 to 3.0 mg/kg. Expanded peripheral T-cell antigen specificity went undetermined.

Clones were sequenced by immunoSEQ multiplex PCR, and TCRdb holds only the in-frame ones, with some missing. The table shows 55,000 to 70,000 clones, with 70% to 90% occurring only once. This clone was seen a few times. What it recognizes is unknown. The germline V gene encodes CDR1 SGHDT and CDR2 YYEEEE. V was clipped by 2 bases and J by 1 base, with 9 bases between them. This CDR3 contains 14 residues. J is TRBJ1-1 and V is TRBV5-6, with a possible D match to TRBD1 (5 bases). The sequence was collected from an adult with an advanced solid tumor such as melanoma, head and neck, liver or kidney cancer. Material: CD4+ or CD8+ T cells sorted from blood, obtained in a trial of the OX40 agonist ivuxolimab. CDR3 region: CASSFGGGNTEAFF. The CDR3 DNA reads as TGTGCCAGCAGCTTTGGGGGAGGGAACACTGAAGCTTTCTTT.